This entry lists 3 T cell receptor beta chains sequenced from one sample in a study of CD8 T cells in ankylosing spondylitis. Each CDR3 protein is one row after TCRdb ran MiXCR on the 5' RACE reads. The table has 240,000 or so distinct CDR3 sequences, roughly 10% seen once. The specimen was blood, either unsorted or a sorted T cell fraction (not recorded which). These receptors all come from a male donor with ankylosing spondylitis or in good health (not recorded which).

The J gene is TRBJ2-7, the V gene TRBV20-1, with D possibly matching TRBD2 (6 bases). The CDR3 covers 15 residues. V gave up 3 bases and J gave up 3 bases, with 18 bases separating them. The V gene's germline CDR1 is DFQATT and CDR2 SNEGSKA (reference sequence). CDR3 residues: CSASVTPSASYEQYF. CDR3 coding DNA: TGCAGTGCTAGCGTAACCCCTAGCGCTAGCTACGAGCAGTACTTC.

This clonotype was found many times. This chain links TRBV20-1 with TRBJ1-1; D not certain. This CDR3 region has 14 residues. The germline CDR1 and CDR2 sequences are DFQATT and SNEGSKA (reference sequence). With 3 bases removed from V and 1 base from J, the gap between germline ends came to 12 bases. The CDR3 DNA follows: TGCAGTGCTAGTCAACCGGGGTGGAACACTGAAGCTTTCTTT. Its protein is CSASQPGWNTEAFF.

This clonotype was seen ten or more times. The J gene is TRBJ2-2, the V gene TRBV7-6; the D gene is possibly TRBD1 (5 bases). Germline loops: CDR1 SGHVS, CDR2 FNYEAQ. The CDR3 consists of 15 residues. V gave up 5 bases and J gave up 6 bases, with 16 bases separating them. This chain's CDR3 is CASSPGQVSSGELFF. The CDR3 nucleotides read TGTGCCAGCAGCCCAGGGCAGGTTTCCTCCGGGGAGCTGTTTTTT.